This T cell receptor (beta chain) was observed in a study of identical twins. About this clonotype: The junction departs from the called germline gene at one end, perhaps through a read error.

Using its own MiXCR run on the 5' RACE reads, TCRdb lists one record per CDR3 protein. The sample contains 450,000 or so distinct CDR3 sequences, 11% to 15% of which appear only once. CDR1 and CDR2 from the germline V gene are SNHLY and FYNNEI. The CDR3 runs 18 residues. The same sample was also used in a study of yellow fever vaccine responses in identical twins.

The specimen sequenced was CD4+ T cells sorted from blood. This receptor was taken from a woman between 18 and 29 years old in good health. The chain has TRBV2 and TRBJ2-4; 12 bases agree with TRBD1. The CDR3 bases are TGTACCAGCAGTCCCGGGACAGGGGGCATCGGAGCCAAAAACATTCAGTACTTC. Its protein is CTSSPGTGGIGAKNIQYF.